A single sample is the source of the 5 T cell receptor beta chains below, sequenced in a study of early T cells in non-severe SARS-CoV-2 infection. One entry per CDR3 protein, called by TCRdb with MiXCR from the 5' RACE reads. The sample yields some 77,000 distinct CDR3 sequences, about 13% seen once. Sample: whole blood. The receptors come from an adult who was a healthcare worker with PCR-confirmed SARS-CoV-2 infection or an uninfected control (not recorded which).

The J gene is TRBJ2-3, the V gene TRBV20-1; the D is unclear. V lost 6 bases and J lost 1, with 8 bases in between. The germline gives CDR1 DFQATT, CDR2 SNEGSKA (reference sequence). The CDR3 contains 12 residues. The CDR3 coding sequence is TGCAGTGCCCCGGACCGCACAGATACGCAGTATTTT. It translates to CSAPDRTDTQYF.

This clonotype showed up just a few times. CDR3 sequence: CASSHRGPSSYNSPLHF. For the CDR3, the DNA is TGCGCCAGCAGCCATCGGGGCCCAAGCTCCTATAATTCACCCCTCCACTTT. The J gene is TRBJ1-6, the V gene TRBV4-3, with a weak D call TRBD1 (5 bases). CDR3 length equals 17 residues. CDR1 is LGHNA and CDR2 is YSLEER in the germline V gene. V lost 3 bases and J lost 0, with 12 bases in between.

The genes are TRBV6-2 or TRBV6-3 and TRBJ2-1; D is perhaps TRBD1 or TRBD2 (7 bases each). Germline CDR1 is MNHEY and CDR2 is SVGEGT. The CDR3 has 16 amino acids. V was clipped by 6 bases and J by 2 bases, with 17 bases between them. CDR3 in DNA: TGTGCCAGCAGCCGCGGCGGGGGACAGACCTACAATGAGCAGTTCTTC. This translates into CASSRGGGQTYNEQFF.

The chain combines TRBV3-1 with TRBJ2-1; TRBD2 might be the D (6 bases). Trimming cost V 3 bases and J 6 bases, with 9 bases left between them. The CDR3 has 13 residues. Germline V CDR1 and CDR2: LGHDT, YNNKEL (reference sequence). CDR3 residues: CASSQGLRNEQFF. CDR3 in DNA: TGTGCCAGCAGCCAGGGACTTCGCAATGAGCAGTTCTTC.

This clonotype occurred many times. One end of the junction does not line up with germline, which may come from a read error. The chain carries TRBV7-7 and TRBJ2-1, with D uncertain. The germline V gene encodes CDR1 SSHAT and CDR2 FNYEAQ (reference sequence). CDR3 size: 13 residues. The CDR3 bases are TGTGCTAGCAGCTTAACGGTCGCCACCGAGCAGTTCTTC. It specifies CASSLTVATEQFF.